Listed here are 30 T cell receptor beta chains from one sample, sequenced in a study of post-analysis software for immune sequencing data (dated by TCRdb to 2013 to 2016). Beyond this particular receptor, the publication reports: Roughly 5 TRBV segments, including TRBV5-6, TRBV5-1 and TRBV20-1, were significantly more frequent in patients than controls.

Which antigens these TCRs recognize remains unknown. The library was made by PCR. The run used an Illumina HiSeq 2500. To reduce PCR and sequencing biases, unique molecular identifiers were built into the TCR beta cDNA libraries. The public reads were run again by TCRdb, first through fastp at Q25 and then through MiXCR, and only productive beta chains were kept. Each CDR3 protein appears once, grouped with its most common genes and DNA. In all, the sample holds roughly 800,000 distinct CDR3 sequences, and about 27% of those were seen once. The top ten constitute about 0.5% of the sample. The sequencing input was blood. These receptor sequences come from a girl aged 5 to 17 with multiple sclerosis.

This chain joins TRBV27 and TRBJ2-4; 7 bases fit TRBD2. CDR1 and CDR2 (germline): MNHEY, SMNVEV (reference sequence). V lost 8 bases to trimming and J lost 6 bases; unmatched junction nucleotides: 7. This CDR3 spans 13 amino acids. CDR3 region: CASGFQRGNIQYF. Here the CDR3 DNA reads TGTGCCAGCGGGTTCCAGCGGGGAAACATTCAGTACTTC.

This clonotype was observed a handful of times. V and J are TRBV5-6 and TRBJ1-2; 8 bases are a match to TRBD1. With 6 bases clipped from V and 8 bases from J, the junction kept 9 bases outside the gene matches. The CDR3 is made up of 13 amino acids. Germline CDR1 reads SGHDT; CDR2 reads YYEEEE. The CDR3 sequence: CASTVDRGYGYTF. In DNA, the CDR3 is TGTGCCAGCACCGTCGACAGGGGTTACGGCTACACCTTC.

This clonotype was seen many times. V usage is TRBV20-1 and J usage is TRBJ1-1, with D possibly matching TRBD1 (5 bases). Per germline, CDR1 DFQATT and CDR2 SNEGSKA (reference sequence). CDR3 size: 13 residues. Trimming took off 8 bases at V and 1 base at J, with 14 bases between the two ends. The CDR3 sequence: CSCRGESNTEAFF. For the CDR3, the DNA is TGCAGTTGTCGGGGCGAGTCGAACACTGAAGCTTTCTTT.

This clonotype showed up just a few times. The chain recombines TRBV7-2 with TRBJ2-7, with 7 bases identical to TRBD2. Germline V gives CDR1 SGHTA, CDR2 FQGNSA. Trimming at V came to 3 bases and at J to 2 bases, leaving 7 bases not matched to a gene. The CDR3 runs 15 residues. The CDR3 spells CASSLEGGAAYEQYF. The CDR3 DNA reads TGTGCCAGCAGCTTGGAGGGAGGGGCAGCCTACGAGCAGTACTTC.

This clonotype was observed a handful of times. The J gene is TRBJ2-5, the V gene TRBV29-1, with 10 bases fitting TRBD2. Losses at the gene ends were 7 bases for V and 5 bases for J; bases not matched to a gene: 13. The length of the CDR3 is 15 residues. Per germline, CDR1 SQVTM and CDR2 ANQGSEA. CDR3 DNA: TGCAGCGCCCCGGGGCCAGCGGGGGGGCACGAGACCCAGTACTTC. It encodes CSAPGPAGGHETQYF.

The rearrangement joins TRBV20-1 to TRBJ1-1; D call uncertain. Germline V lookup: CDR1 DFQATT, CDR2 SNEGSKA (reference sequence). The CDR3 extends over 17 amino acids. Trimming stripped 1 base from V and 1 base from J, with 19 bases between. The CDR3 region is CSARAYDLPRENTEAFF. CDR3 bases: TGCAGTGCTAGAGCTTACGATCTACCTAGGGAGAACACTGAAGCTTTCTTT.

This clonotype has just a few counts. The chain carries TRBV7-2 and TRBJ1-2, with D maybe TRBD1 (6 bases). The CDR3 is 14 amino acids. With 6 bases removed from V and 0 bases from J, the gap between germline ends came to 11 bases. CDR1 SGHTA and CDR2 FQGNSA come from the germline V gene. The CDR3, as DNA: TGTGCCAGCAGTTGGAACAGGGCTAACTATGGCTACACCTTC. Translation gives CASSWNRANYGYTF.

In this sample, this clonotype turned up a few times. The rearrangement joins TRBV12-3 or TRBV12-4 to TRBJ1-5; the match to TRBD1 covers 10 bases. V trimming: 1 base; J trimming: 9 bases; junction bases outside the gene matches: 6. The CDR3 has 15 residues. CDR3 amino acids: CASSLGGQGKLPQHF. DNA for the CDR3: TGTGCCAGCAGTTTAGGGGGACAGGGGAAGCTGCCCCAGCATTTT.

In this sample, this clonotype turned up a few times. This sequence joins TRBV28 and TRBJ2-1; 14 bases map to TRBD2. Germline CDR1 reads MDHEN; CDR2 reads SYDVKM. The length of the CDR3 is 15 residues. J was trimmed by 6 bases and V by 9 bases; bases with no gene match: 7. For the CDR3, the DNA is TGTGCCAGAGAACGACTAGCGGGAGGGCCCAATGAGCAGTTCTTC. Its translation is CARERLAGGPNEQFF.

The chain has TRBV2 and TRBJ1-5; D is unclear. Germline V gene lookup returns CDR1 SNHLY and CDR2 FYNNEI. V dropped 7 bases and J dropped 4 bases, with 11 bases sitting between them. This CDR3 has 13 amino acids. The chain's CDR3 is CASNLEGNQPQHF. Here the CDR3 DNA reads TGTGCCAGCAACTTGGAGGGAAATCAGCCCCAGCATTTT.

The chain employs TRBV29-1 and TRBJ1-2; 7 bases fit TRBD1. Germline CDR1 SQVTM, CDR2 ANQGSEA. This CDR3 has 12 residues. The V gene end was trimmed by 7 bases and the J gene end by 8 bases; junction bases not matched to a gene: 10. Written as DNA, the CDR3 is TGCAGCGCGACAGGGTCCCAGTTGGGCTACACCTTC. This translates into CSATGSQLGYTF.

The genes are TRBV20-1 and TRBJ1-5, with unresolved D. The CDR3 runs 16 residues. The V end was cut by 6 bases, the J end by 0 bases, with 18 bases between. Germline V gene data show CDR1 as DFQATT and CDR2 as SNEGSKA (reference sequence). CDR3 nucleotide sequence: TGCAGTGCAAAGGACGGGAGGCTTTATAGCAATCAGCCCCAGCATTTT. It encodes CSAKDGRLYSNQPQHF.

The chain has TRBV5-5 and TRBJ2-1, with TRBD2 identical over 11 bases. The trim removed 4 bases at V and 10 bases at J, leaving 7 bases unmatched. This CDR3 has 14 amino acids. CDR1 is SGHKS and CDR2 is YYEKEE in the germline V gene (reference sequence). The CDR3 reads CASSQGLAEREQFF. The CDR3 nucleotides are TGTGCCAGCAGCCAGGGACTAGCGGAGCGGGAGCAGTTCTTC. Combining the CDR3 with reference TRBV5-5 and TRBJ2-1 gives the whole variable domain DAGVTQSPTHLIKTRGQQVTLRCSPISGHKSVSWYQQVLGQGPQFIFQYYEKEERGRGNFPDRFSARQFPNYSSELNVNALLLGDSALYLCASSQGLAEREQFFGPGTRLTVL.

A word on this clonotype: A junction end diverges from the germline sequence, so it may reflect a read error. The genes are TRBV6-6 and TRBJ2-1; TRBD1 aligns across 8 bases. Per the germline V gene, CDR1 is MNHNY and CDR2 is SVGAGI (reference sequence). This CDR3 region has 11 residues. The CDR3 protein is CSSLLGTGQFF. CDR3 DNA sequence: TGTTCCAGCCTTTTAGGGACAGGGCAGTTCTTC.

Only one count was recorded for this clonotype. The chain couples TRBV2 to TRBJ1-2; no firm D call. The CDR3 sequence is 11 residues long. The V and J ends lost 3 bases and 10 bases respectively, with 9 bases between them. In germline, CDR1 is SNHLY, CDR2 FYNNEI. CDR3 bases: TGTGCCAGCAGTGAGGGTTCTTACTACACCTTC. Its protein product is CASSEGSYYTF.

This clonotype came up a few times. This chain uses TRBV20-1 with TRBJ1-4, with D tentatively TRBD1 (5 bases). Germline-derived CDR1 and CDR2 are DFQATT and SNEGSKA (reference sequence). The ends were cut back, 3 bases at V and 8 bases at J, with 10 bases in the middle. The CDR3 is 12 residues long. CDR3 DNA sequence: TGCAGTGCTAGTAGGGAGGGGGAAAAACTGTTTTTT. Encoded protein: CSASREGEKLFF.

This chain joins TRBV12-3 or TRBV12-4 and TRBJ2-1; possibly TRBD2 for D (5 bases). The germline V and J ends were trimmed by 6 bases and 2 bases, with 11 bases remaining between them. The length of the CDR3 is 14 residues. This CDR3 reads CASSHTRTYNEQFF. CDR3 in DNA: TGTGCCAGCAGCCATACTAGGACCTACAATGAGCAGTTCTTC.

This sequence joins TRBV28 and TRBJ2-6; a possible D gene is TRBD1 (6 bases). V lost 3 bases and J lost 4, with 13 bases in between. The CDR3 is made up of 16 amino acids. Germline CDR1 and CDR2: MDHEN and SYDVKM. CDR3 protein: CASSLWQGQGANVLTF. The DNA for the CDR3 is TGTGCCAGCAGTTTGTGGCAGGGGCAGGGGGCCAACGTCCTGACTTTC.

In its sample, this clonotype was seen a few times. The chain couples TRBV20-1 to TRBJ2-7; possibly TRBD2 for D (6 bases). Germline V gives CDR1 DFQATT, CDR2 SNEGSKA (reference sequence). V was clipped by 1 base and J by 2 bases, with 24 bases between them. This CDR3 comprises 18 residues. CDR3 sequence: CSARGSDHSNGSPYEQYF. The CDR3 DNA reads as TGCAGTGCTAGAGGTTCCGACCATTCCAACGGGAGTCCCTACGAGCAGTACTTC.

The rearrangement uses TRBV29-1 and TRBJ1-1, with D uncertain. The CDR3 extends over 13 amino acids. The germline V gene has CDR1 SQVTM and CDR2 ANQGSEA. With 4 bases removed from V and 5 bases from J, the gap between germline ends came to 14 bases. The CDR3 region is CSVAEGGSTEAFF. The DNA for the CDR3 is TGCAGCGTTGCGGAGGGTGGGTCGACTGAAGCTTTCTTT.

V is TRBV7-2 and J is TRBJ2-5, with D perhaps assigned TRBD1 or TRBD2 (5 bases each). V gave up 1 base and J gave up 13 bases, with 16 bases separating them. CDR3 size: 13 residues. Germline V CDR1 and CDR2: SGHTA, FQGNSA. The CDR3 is CASSLEPASGRYF. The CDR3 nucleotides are TGTGCCAGCAGCTTAGAACCCGCGTCGGGGCGGTACTTC.

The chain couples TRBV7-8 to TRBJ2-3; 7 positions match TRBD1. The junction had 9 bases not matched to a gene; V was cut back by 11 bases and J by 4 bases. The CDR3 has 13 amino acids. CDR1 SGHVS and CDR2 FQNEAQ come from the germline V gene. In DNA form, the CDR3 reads TGTGCCGGAGCGACAGGGACGGCAGATACGCAGTATTTT. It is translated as CAGATGTADTQYF.

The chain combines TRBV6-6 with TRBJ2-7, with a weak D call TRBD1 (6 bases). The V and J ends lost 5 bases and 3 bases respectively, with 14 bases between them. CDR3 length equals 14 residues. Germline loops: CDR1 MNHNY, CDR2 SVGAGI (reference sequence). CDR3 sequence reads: CASSPRDIVYEQYF. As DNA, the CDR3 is TGTGCCAGCAGTCCCCGGGACATAGTCTACGAGCAGTACTTC.

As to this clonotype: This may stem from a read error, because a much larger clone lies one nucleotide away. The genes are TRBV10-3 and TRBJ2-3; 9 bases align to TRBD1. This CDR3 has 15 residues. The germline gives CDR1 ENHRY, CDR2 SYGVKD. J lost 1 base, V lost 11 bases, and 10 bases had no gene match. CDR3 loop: CALVEGQGRTDTQYF. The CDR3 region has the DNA TGTGCCCTCGTGGAGGGACAGGGACGCACAGATACGCAGTATTTT.

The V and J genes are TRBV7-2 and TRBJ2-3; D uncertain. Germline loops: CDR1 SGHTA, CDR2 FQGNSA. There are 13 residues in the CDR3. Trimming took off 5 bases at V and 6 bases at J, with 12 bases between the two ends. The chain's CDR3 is CASSTTPRDTQYF. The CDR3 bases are TGTGCCAGCAGCACTACCCCACGCGATACGCAGTATTTT.

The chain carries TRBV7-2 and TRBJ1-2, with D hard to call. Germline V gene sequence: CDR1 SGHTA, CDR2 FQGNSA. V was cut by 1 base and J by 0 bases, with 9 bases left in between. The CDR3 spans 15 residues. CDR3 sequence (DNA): TGTGCCAGCAGCTTAGAGAACAGACCTAACTATGGCTACACCTTC. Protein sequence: CASSLENRPNYGYTF.

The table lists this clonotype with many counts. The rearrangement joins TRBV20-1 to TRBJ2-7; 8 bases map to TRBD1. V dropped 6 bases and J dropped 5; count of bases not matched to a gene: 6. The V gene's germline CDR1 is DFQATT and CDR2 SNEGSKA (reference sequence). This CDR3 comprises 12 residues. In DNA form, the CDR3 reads TGCAGTGCCACCGCGGACAGGGACGAGCAGTACTTC. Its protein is CSATADRDEQYF.

The chain's CDR3 is CASSTRRVGEPYNEQFF. For the CDR3, the DNA is TGTGCCAGCAGCACCAGGAGGGTAGGGGAACCCTACAATGAGCAGTTCTTC. This chain connects TRBV7-2 to TRBJ2-1; D is perhaps TRBD2 (6 bases). Trimming shortened V by 5 bases and J by 2 bases, and 19 bases separated the two germline ends. The CDR3 sequence is 17 residues long. CDR1 and CDR2 from the germline V gene are SGHTA and FQGNSA.

CDR3 in DNA: TGTGCCAGCAGCGATAGCGGGTCTCACGAGCAGTACTTC. Its protein is CASSDSGSHEQYF. This rearrangement joins TRBV6-2 or TRBV6-3 to TRBJ2-7; 7 bases are a match to TRBD2. This CDR3 region has 13 residues. The germline gives CDR1 MNHEY, CDR2 SVGEGT. Germline trimming cut 6 bases from V and 5 bases from J; bases unmatched to any gene: 7.

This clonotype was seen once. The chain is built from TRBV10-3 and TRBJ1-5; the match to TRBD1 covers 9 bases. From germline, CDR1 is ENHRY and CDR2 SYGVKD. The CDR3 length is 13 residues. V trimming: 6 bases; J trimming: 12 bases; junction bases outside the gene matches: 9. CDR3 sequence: CAIRDVGTGHQHF. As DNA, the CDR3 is TGTGCCATCAGGGATGTTGGGACAGGGCACCAGCATTTT.